The next 32 T cell receptor beta chains were all read from a single sample in a study of CD8 T cells in ankylosing spondylitis. TCRdb redid the calling of the 5' RACE reads with MiXCR, one entry per CDR3 protein. The data contain tens of thousands of distinct CDR3 sequences, 2.5% to 3.5% of them singletons. The sequencing sample was made of blood, either unsorted or a sorted T cell fraction (not recorded which). Receptors originate from a male donor with ankylosing spondylitis or in good health (not recorded which).

This clonotype was counted ten times or more. The chain joins TRBV9 to TRBJ2-4, with no clear D. CDR1 and CDR2 (germline): SGDLS, YYNGEE. Trimming removed 0 bases at V and 3 bases at J, with 7 bases between. CDR3 length equals 14 residues. The chain's CDR3 is CASSVAHDKNIQYF. The DNA of the CDR3 is TGTGCCAGCAGCGTAGCGCACGACAAAAACATTCAGTACTTC.

This clonotype was seen at least ten times. The V and J genes are TRBV9 and TRBJ2-2; D call uncertain. The CDR3 spans 16 residues. With 0 bases removed from V and 6 bases from J, the gap between germline ends came to 15 bases. CDR1 SGDLS and CDR2 YYNGEE come from the germline V gene. DNA for the CDR3: TGTGCCAGCAGCGTAGAACGCAGTTTTCGGCCCGGGGAGCTGTTTTTT. It encodes CASSVERSFRPGELFF.

This clonotype was found many times. The chain recombines TRBV9 with TRBJ2-3, with TRBD1 matching 9 bases. The germline V gene has CDR1 SGDLS and CDR2 YYNGEE. V was clipped by 3 bases and J by 6 bases; unmatched bases: 11. This CDR3 has 16 amino acids. The CDR3, as DNA: TGTGCCAGCAGCGCCCAACAGGGGGCCCTGGTGGATACGCAGTATTTT. Its protein is CASSAQQGALVDTQYF.

This clonotype came up many times. The V call is TRBV9, the J call TRBJ1-1, with TRBD1 as a possible D gene (5 bases). Between the trimmed V and J ends, which lost 3 bases and 0 bases, there was a span of 6 bases. This CDR3 has 13 amino acids. Germline CDR1 is SGDLS and CDR2 is YYNGEE. The DNA for the CDR3 is TGTGCCAGCAGCGGGACACTGAACACTGAAGCTTTCTTT. Translating gives CASSGTLNTEAFF.

This clonotype was recorded many times. The chain couples TRBV9 to TRBJ1-3; no firm D call. This CDR3 has 16 amino acids. The V gene lost 0 bases and the J gene lost 4 bases, with 14 bases spanning the gap. Germline values: CDR1 SGDLS, CDR2 YYNGEE. The CDR3 sequence is CASSVAQAGSGNTIYF. The CDR3 DNA reads TGTGCCAGCAGCGTAGCTCAGGCAGGTTCAGGAAACACCATATATTTT.

This clonotype was found many times. V gene TRBV9 combines with J gene TRBJ2-5; possibly TRBD2 for D (5 bases). Germline V lookup: CDR1 SGDLS, CDR2 YYNGEE. Trimming removed 0 bases from V and 1 base from J, with 13 bases in between. This CDR3 has 16 amino acids. DNA for the CDR3: TGTGCCAGCAGCGTAGGGGCTGCCGGGATCCAAGAGACCCAGTACTTC. Translating gives CASSVGAAGIQETQYF.

This clonotype came up many times. The J gene is TRBJ2-6, the V gene TRBV9, with a weak D call TRBD1 (6 bases). Germline V gene lookup returns CDR1 SGDLS and CDR2 YYNGEE. Between the trimmed V and J ends, which lost 4 bases and 1 base, there was a span of 15 bases. The CDR3 runs 17 residues. CDR3 sequence reads: CASSKPTGQSGANVLTF. CDR3 nucleotide sequence: TGTGCCAGCAGCAAACCGACAGGCCAGTCTGGGGCCAACGTCCTGACTTTC.

At least ten counts were recorded for this clonotype. The chain employs TRBV9 and TRBJ2-1; D possibly corresponds to TRBD1 (6 bases). The CDR3 has 14 amino acids. Germline-derived CDR1 and CDR2 are SGDLS and YYNGEE. Trimming cost V 4 bases and J 8 bases, with 16 bases left between them. For the CDR3, the DNA is TGTGCCAGCAGCATGACCGGGACATCGGATGAGCAGTTCTTC. It is translated as CASSMTGTSDEQFF.

There are many counts of this clonotype. The chain couples TRBV9 to TRBJ1-6, with D hard to call. Looked up from germline, CDR1 is SGDLS and CDR2 is YYNGEE. This CDR3 has 17 amino acids. The V gene lost 0 bases and the J gene lost 0 bases, with 10 bases spanning the gap. The CDR3: CASSVDAFSSYNSPLHF. Written as DNA, the CDR3 is TGTGCCAGCAGCGTAGATGCATTTAGCTCCTATAATTCACCCCTCCACTTT.

This clonotype was recorded many times. The chain uses TRBV9 and TRBJ2-5; D may be TRBD1 (5 bases). The germline gives CDR1 SGDLS, CDR2 YYNGEE. The ends were cut back, 0 bases at V and 4 bases at J, with 10 bases in the middle. The CDR3 has 14 residues. The CDR3 loop reads CASSVEVRAETQYF. In nucleotides, the CDR3 is TGTGCCAGCAGCGTAGAGGTCAGGGCAGAGACCCAGTACTTC.

This clonotype was counted ten times or more. The chain uses TRBV6-4 and TRBJ2-7, with 11 nucleotides matching TRBD2. This CDR3 region has 14 residues. The V gene's germline CDR1 is MRHNA and CDR2 SNTAGT. V was clipped by 10 bases and J by 4 bases; unmatched bases: 9. The CDR3 region is CATPTSGRRYEQYV. In DNA, the CDR3 is TGTGCCACCCCCACTAGCGGGAGAAGGTACGAGCAGTACGTC.

This clonotype appeared many times. The chain carries TRBV9 and TRBJ2-3; 8 bases align to TRBD2. Germline V gene data show CDR1 as SGDLS and CDR2 as YYNGEE. The CDR3 has 14 amino acids. Germline trimming cut 0 bases from V and 5 bases from J; bases unmatched to any gene: 2. This CDR3 reads CASSVEAGEDTQYF. CDR3 bases: TGTGCCAGCAGCGTAGAAGCGGGGGAAGATACGCAGTATTTT.

This clonotype was recorded many times. V is TRBV9 and J is TRBJ2-3; TRBD2 aligns across 8 bases. The V gene's germline CDR1 is SGDLS and CDR2 YYNGEE. The ends lost 3 bases at V and 2 bases at J; junction bases unmatched: 5. This CDR3 spans 15 amino acids. The CDR3 region has the DNA TGTGCCAGCAGCGCTACTAGCGGAGTCACAGATACGCAGTATTTT. Its protein product is CASSATSGVTDTQYF.

This clonotype occurred a few times. The V and J genes are TRBV9 and TRBJ2-3; 8 nucleotides line up with TRBD2. J was trimmed by 1 base and V by 3 bases; bases with no gene match: 10. Per the germline V gene, CDR1 is SGDLS and CDR2 is YYNGEE. The CDR3 has 17 residues. This CDR3 is CASSEGRGGRRTDTQYF. In DNA, the CDR3 is TGTGCCAGCAGCGAGGGTCGGGGGGGGCGACGCACAGATACGCAGTATTTT.

This clonotype was counted many times. V usage is TRBV9 and J usage is TRBJ2-2, with 7 bases aligning to TRBD1. Germline V CDR1 and CDR2: SGDLS, YYNGEE. The CDR3 spans 15 residues. The ends lost 2 bases at V and 4 bases at J; junction bases unmatched: 5. The DNA for the CDR3 is TGTGCCAGCAGCGTCGAAGACAGGGTCACCGGGGAGCTGTTTTTT. As protein: CASSVEDRVTGELFF.

In its sample, this clonotype was seen many times. The chain combines TRBV9 with TRBJ1-4; no definite D call. The ends were cut back, 4 bases at V and 3 bases at J, with 13 bases in the middle. Looked up from germline, CDR1 is SGDLS and CDR2 is YYNGEE. The CDR3 length is 15 residues. The CDR3 sequence is CASSPPGGSNEKLFF. The CDR3 bases are TGTGCCAGCAGCCCTCCCGGAGGGTCTAATGAAAAACTGTTTTTT.

This clonotype has a count of ten or more. The chain employs TRBV9 and TRBJ2-3; 7 bases map to TRBD2. V was clipped by 1 base and J by 4 bases; unmatched bases: 6. The V gene's germline CDR1 is SGDLS and CDR2 YYNGEE. The CDR3 sequence is 15 residues long. CDR3: CASSVREGLADTQYF. The CDR3 region has the DNA TGTGCCAGCAGCGTAAGGGAGGGTTTGGCAGATACGCAGTATTTT.

This clonotype came up many times. The chain's CDR3 is CASSVGWQGAGNEQFF. For the CDR3, the DNA is TGTGCCAGCAGCGTAGGGTGGCAGGGGGCTGGGAATGAGCAGTTCTTC. The chain has TRBV9 and TRBJ2-1; 8 bases map to TRBD1. The CDR3 spans 16 residues. The ends lost 0 bases at V and 7 bases at J; junction bases unmatched: 9. The germline gives CDR1 SGDLS, CDR2 YYNGEE. The entire variable domain, with the rest obtained from reference TRBV9 and TRBJ2-1, is as follows: DSGVTQTPKHLITATGQRVTLRCSPRSGDLSVYWYQQSLDQGLQFLIQYYNGEERAKGNILERFSAQQFPDLHSELNLSSLELGDSALYFCASSVGWQGAGNEQFFGPGTRLTVL.

By its share, this clonotype is medium-sized (0.01 to 0.1%). The CDR3 is CASSVDPGGTMNTEAFF. The CDR3 bases are TGTGCCAGCAGCGTAGACCCAGGGGGGACAATGAACACTGAAGCTTTCTTT. This sequence joins TRBV9 and TRBJ1-1; 7 positions match TRBD1. Germline lookup yields CDR1 SGDLS and CDR2 YYNGEE. The CDR3 contains 17 residues. The junction had 8 bases not matched to a gene; V was cut back by 0 bases and J by 0 bases.

At least ten counts were recorded for this clonotype. This chain joins TRBV9 and TRBJ2-5, with 10 bases aligning to TRBD2. CDR1 SGDLS and CDR2 YYNGEE come from the germline V gene. The length of the CDR3 is 16 residues. Germline trimming cut 0 bases from V and 2 bases from J; bases unmatched to any gene: 4. CDR3 region: CASSVAETSGQETQYF. DNA of the CDR3: TGTGCCAGCAGCGTAGCTGAGACTAGCGGGCAAGAGACCCAGTACTTC.

This clonotype showed up many times. The genes are TRBV9 and TRBJ2-1; TRBD2 might be the D (5 bases). Trimming cost V 0 bases and J 4 bases, with 8 bases left between them. The CDR3 length is 14 residues. The V gene's germline CDR1 is SGDLS and CDR2 YYNGEE. The CDR3 DNA sequence: TGTGCCAGCAGCGTAGCGGACTTTTACAATGAGCAGTTCTTC. Translating it yields CASSVADFYNEQFF.

In its sample, this clonotype was seen many times. The rearrangement links TRBV9 to TRBJ2-2; D remains ambiguous. The CDR3 has 14 residues. V lost 0 bases and J 4 bases, leaving 7 bases between the germline ends. CDR1 and CDR2 (germline): SGDLS, YYNGEE. CDR3: CASSVGEVTGELFF. The CDR3 DNA reads as TGTGCCAGCAGCGTAGGTGAAGTCACCGGGGAGCTGTTTTTT.

This clonotype was counted a few times. The J gene is TRBJ2-5, the V gene TRBV9; D unresolved. The germline V gene encodes CDR1 SGDLS and CDR2 YYNGEE. The CDR3 spans 13 residues. V shed 3 bases and J shed 2 bases, with 8 bases lying between them. CDR3 in amino acids: CASSGPRQETQYF. CDR3 DNA: TGTGCCAGCAGCGGGCCCCGTCAAGAGACCCAGTACTTC. Supplemented by reference TRBV9 and TRBJ2-5, the full variable domain reads DSGVTQTPKHLITATGQRVTLRCSPRSGDLSVYWYQQSLDQGLQFLIQYYNGEERAKGNILERFSAQQFPDLHSELNLSSLELGDSALYFCASSGPRQETQYFGPGTRLLVL.

This clonotype came up many times. The V and J genes are TRBV9 and TRBJ2-2; D is unclear. The ends were cut back, 0 bases at V and 1 base at J, with 7 bases in the middle. The CDR3 loop spans 15 amino acids. CDR1 and CDR2 (germline): SGDLS, YYNGEE. The CDR3 DNA is TGTGCCAGCAGCGTAGGCCGACGGAACACCGGGGAGCTGTTTTTT. Protein: CASSVGRRNTGELFF.

This clonotype has at least ten counts. V usage is TRBV9 and J usage is TRBJ2-5; D gene ambiguous. Germline CDR1 is SGDLS and CDR2 is YYNGEE. Trimming took off 0 bases at V and 5 bases at J, with 11 bases between the two ends. The CDR3 covers 14 residues. The CDR3 nucleotides are TGTGCCAGCAGCGTAGGCCCGCTGACTGAGACCCAGTACTTC. It encodes CASSVGPLTETQYF.

This clonotype was counted ten times or more. The chain is built from TRBV9 and TRBJ2-3; 12 nucleotides align to TRBD2. Germline trimming cut 0 bases from V and 5 bases from J; bases unmatched to any gene: 7. Germline assignment: CDR1 SGDLS and CDR2 YYNGEE. The length of the CDR3 is 17 residues. The CDR3 sequence is CASSVAPSGGAGDTQYF. In nucleotides, the CDR3 is TGTGCCAGCAGCGTAGCCCCTAGCGGGGGGGCCGGAGATACGCAGTATTTT.

This clonotype was recorded many times. The chain links TRBV9 to TRBJ1-1; TRBD1 agrees at 8 bases. Germline loops: CDR1 SGDLS, CDR2 YYNGEE. This CDR3 spans 13 amino acids. The V and J ends lost 4 bases and 7 bases, in that order; junction bases with no gene match: 6. As DNA, the CDR3 is TGTGCCAGCAGCCGACAGGGGCCTCATGAAGCTTTCTTT. Encoded protein: CASSRQGPHEAFF. The full variable domain, with the rest looked up from reference TRBV9 and TRBJ1-1, is DSGVTQTPKHLITATGQRVTLRCSPRSGDLSVYWYQQSLDQGLQFLIQYYNGEERAKGNILERFSAQQFPDLHSELNLSSLELGDSALYFCASSRQGPHEAFFGQGTRLTVV.

This clonotype was detected many times. This chain uses TRBV9 with TRBJ2-6; tentative D call: TRBD2 (6 bases). CDR1 and CDR2 from the germline V gene are SGDLS and YYNGEE. Trimming took 3 bases from V and 0 from J, leaving 10 bases between them. The CDR3 contains 16 residues. The CDR3 nucleotides are TGTGCCAGCAGCGCGGACTATCACTCTGGGGCCAACGTCCTGACTTTC. Translation gives CASSADYHSGANVLTF.

The chain couples TRBV9 to TRBJ2-1, with D perhaps matching TRBD2 (6 bases). Deletions cut 4 bases from V and 0 bases from J, with 11 bases between. The CDR3 consists of 15 residues. Germline V gives CDR1 SGDLS, CDR2 YYNGEE. The CDR3 is CASSTGVNSYNEQFF. The CDR3 DNA sequence: TGTGCCAGCAGCACGGGGGTCAACTCCTACAATGAGCAGTTCTTC. The whole variable domain, remainder taken from reference TRBV9 and TRBJ2-1, is DSGVTQTPKHLITATGQRVTLRCSPRSGDLSVYWYQQSLDQGLQFLIQYYNGEERAKGNILERFSAQQFPDLHSELNLSSLELGDSALYFCASSTGVNSYNEQFFGPGTRLTVL.

This clonotype appeared many times. This sequence joins TRBV9 and TRBJ1-1, with D unresolved. Germline V gene lookup returns CDR1 SGDLS and CDR2 YYNGEE. The CDR3 sequence is 13 residues long. V was shortened by 1 base and J by 1 base, with 5 bases between the two germline ends. The CDR3 DNA reads as TGTGCCAGCAGCGTAATGGGGAACACTGAAGCTTTCTTT. It codes for CASSVMGNTEAFF.

This clonotype came up a few times. V usage is TRBV9 and J usage is TRBJ2-5; either TRBD1 or TRBD2 may fit D (5 bases each). CDR1 and CDR2 from the germline V gene are SGDLS and YYNGEE. The CDR3 covers 15 residues. Trimming took off 0 bases at V and 2 bases at J, with 11 bases between the two ends. CDR3: CASSVGPGRQETQYF. Here the CDR3 DNA reads TGTGCCAGCAGCGTAGGTCCAGGGAGACAAGAGACCCAGTACTTC.

At least ten counts were recorded for this clonotype. The chain recombines TRBV9 with TRBJ1-3; D ambiguous. The CDR3 is 15 residues long. The germline CDR1 and CDR2 sequences are SGDLS and YYNGEE. Trimming cost V 6 bases and J 0 bases, with 13 bases left between them. The CDR3 spells CASKRGDYSGNTIYF. Here the CDR3 DNA reads TGTGCCAGCAAGCGCGGGGATTACTCTGGAAACACCATATATTTT.